The 29 T cell receptor beta chains listed next were all sequenced from one sample in a study of blood T cell repertoires in COVID-19. Sequenced by immunoSEQ multiplex PCR; TCRdb stores in-frame clones only, minus some. The table lists roughly 66,000 clones, roughly 82% of them singletons. The specimen was peripheral blood. The receptors derive from a man aged 60 to 75 with acute or convalescent COVID-19.

CDR3 sequence (DNA): TGTGCCAGCAGCACGTCCGGGACAACCTTGGCCGGGGAGCTGTTTTTT. Translating it yields CASSTSGTTLAGELFF. The genes are TRBV3-1 (or the pseudogene TRBV3-2) and TRBJ2-2; a possible D gene is TRBD1 (6 bases). There are 16 residues in the CDR3. Trimming took off 5 bases at V and 6 bases at J, with 19 bases between the two ends. Per germline, CDR1 LGHDT and CDR2 YNNKEL (reference sequence).

This sequence joins TRBV5-1 and TRBJ2-6, with 10 bases identical to TRBD1. Germline lookup yields CDR1 SGHRS and CDR2 YFSETQ. The CDR3 extends over 17 amino acids. The ends lost 5 bases at V and 1 base at J; junction bases unmatched: 6. The CDR3 nucleotides read TGCGCCAGCAGACCGGGACAGGGGTTGTCTGGGGCCAACGTCCTGACTTTC. Translation: CASRPGQGLSGANVLTF.

Here the CDR3 DNA reads TGTGCCAGCAGCACAATACAGGGAAACACCGGGGAGCTGTTTTTT. The encoded protein is CASSTIQGNTGELFF. The chain combines TRBV11-2 with TRBJ2-2; the D gene is possibly TRBD1 (6 bases). Trimming took 5 bases from V and 2 from J, leaving 12 bases between them. This CDR3 is 15 amino acids long. CDR1 and CDR2 (germline): SGHAT, FQNNGV.

The rearrangement uses TRBV20-1 and TRBJ1-5; no clear D gene. Trimming shortened V by 3 bases and J by 0 bases, and 9 bases separated the two germline ends. The CDR3 is made up of 14 amino acids. Per the germline V gene, CDR1 is DFQATT and CDR2 is SNEGSKA (reference sequence). The CDR3 reads CSASHLDSNQPQHF. The CDR3 DNA reads as TGCAGTGCTAGTCACTTAGATAGCAATCAGCCCCAGCATTTT.

V and J are TRBV6-2 or TRBV6-3 and TRBJ1-6; TRBD1 matches 10 bases. This CDR3 is built from 15 residues. V was clipped by 4 bases and J by 6 bases; unmatched bases: 3. From germline, CDR1 is MNHEY and CDR2 SVGEGT. CDR3 bases: TGTGCCAGCAGTTCCGGACAGGGGGTTAATTCACCCCTCCACTTT. Translating it yields CASSSGQGVNSPLHF.

V gene TRBV12-3 or TRBV12-4 combines with J gene TRBJ1-1, with TRBD1 matching over 7 bases. J was trimmed by 3 bases and V by 6 bases; bases with no gene match: 4. This CDR3 has 13 amino acids. This CDR3 reads CASRGQDHTEAFF. Written as DNA, the CDR3 is TGTGCCAGCAGAGGACAGGATCACACTGAAGCTTTCTTT.

This clone was seen just once. The V call is TRBV7-2, the J call TRBJ2-7; 10 bases agree with TRBD2. This CDR3 contains 15 residues. The junction had 5 bases not matched to a gene; V was cut back by 4 bases and J by 2 bases. CDR1 and CDR2 from the germline V gene are SGHTA and FQGNSA. CDR3 DNA sequence: TGTGCCAGCAGCTCGAGCGGGGGGGGACCCTACGAGCAGTACTTC. It yields the protein CASSSSGGGPYEQYF.

V is TRBV7-2 and J is TRBJ2-2, with a possible D match to TRBD1 (5 bases). Trimming pared 5 bases from V and 1 base from J, leaving 8 bases between. This CDR3 comprises 14 residues. Per the germline V gene, CDR1 is SGHTA and CDR2 is FQGNSA. CDR3 nucleotide sequence: TGTGCCAGCAGCCTAGGACAGAACACCGGGGAGCTGTTTTTT. Residues: CASSLGQNTGELFF.

This chain connects TRBV4-2 to TRBJ1-1, with a tentative D call TRBD1 (5 bases). The CDR3 totals 14 residues. V shed 6 bases and J shed 0 bases, with 11 bases lying between them. The germline gives CDR1 LGHNA, CDR2 YNFKEQ. The CDR3 is CASRQEVMNTEAFF. CDR3 sequence (DNA): TGTGCCAGCAGACAGGAAGTAATGAACACTGAAGCTTTCTTT.

This chain links TRBV6-4 with TRBJ1-6; D is ambiguous. The germline V gene encodes CDR1 MRHNA and CDR2 SNTAGT. V was cut by 3 bases and J by 5 bases, with 8 bases left in between. This CDR3 is 14 amino acids long. The CDR3 protein is CASSDQRNNSPLHF. In DNA, the CDR3 is TGTGCCAGCAGTGATCAGCGAAATAATTCACCCCTCCACTTT.

The rearrangement links TRBV7-9 to TRBJ2-5; TRBD1 aligns across 7 bases. Germline V gene lookup returns CDR1 SEHNR and CDR2 FQNEAQ (reference sequence). The V and J ends lost 3 bases and 4 bases, in that order; junction bases with no gene match: 11. The CDR3 totals 16 residues. DNA for the CDR3: TGTGCCAGCAGCTTTAGGACAGGCCTCGGGGCAGAGACCCAGTACTTC. Its protein is CASSFRTGLGAETQYF. Supplemented by reference TRBV7-9 and TRBJ2-5, the full variable domain reads DTGVSQNPRHKITKRGQNVTFRCDPISEHNRLYWYRQTLGQGPEFLTYFQNEAQLEKSRLLSDRFSAERPKGSFSTLEIQRTEQGDSAMYLCASSFRTGLGAETQYFGPGTRLLVL.

The rearrangement joins TRBV27 to TRBJ2-1; 11 bases match TRBD1. In germline, CDR1 is MNHEY, CDR2 SMNVEV (reference sequence). The CDR3 runs 14 residues. V lost 4 bases, J lost 7 bases, and 3 bases stayed unmatched. CDR3 amino acids: CASSSDRGRNEQFF. CDR3 coding DNA: TGTGCCAGCAGTTCGGACAGGGGGCGAAATGAGCAGTTCTTC.

This clone is labeled medium-sized (0.01 to 0.1%). This chain connects TRBV30 to TRBJ2-7, with TRBD1 matching over 9 bases. Germline V gives CDR1 GTSNPN, CDR2 SVGIG (reference sequence). This CDR3 is 14 amino acids long. The J segment lost 0 bases and the V segment lost 7 bases, leaving 7 bases of the junction unmatched. The CDR3 bases are TGTGCCTCTGGGGGGACAGGGTTCTCCTACGAGCAGTACTTC. As protein: CASGGTGFSYEQYF.

This chain links TRBV9 with TRBJ1-2; 7 bases are a match to TRBD1. This CDR3 has 16 residues. Trimming took 3 bases from V and 1 from J; bases not matched to a gene: 9. Germline V gene data show CDR1 as SGDLS and CDR2 as YYNGEE. The CDR3 coding sequence is TGTGCCAGCAGCGGCCAACTCGGACAGGATAACTATGGCTACACCTTC. It encodes CASSGQLGQDNYGYTF.

The CDR3 loop reads CSVTGTDAPNIQYF. CDR3 coding DNA: TGCAGCGTCACCGGGACAGATGCCCCAAACATTCAGTACTTC. The gene calls are TRBV29-1 and TRBJ2-4, with 7 bases that match TRBD1. V shed 6 bases, J shed 6 bases, and the junction held 11 bases outside the gene matches. The length of the CDR3 is 14 residues. The germline gives CDR1 SQVTM, CDR2 ANQGSEA.

This sequence joins TRBV9 and TRBJ2-2; 7 bases fit TRBD1. Per the germline V gene, CDR1 is SGDLS and CDR2 is YYNGEE. This CDR3 spans 13 amino acids. Trimming at V came to 3 bases and at J to 9 bases, leaving 5 bases not matched to a gene. CDR3 sequence (DNA): TGTGCCAGCAGCGCACAGGGGTTCAGGGAGCTGTTTTTT. It is translated as CASSAQGFRELFF.

The chain employs TRBV30 and TRBJ1-5; a weak D match, TRBD1 (5 bases). Trimming pared 2 bases from V and 4 bases from J, leaving 12 bases between. The germline V gene has CDR1 GTSNPN and CDR2 SVGIG (reference sequence). This CDR3 comprises 14 residues. CDR3 sequence reads: CAWSQAGGNQPQHF. The DNA of the CDR3 is TGTGCCTGGAGTCAGGCCGGGGGAAATCAGCCCCAGCATTTT.

The rearrangement uses TRBV11-2 and TRBJ2-5; 13 bases fit TRBD2. There are 15 residues in the CDR3. Trimming at V came to 5 bases and at J to 5 bases, leaving 5 bases not matched to a gene. Germline CDR1 SGHAT, CDR2 FQNNGV. DNA of the CDR3: TGTGCCAGCAGCCGCGGACTAGCGGGGGTGGAGACCCAGTACTTC. It specifies CASSRGLAGVETQYF.

This clone was seen a single time. The sample has other DNA sequences that encode this CDR3 too. This chain links TRBV6-5 with TRBJ2-7; 10 nucleotides line up with TRBD1. Germline loops: CDR1 MNHEY, CDR2 SVGAGI. This CDR3 has 14 residues. With V trimmed by 2 bases and J by 3 bases, 1 base remained unmatched. The CDR3: CASSYRDRGYEQYF. The CDR3 nucleotides are TGTGCCAGCAGTTACCGGGACAGGGGCTACGAGCAGTACTTC.

In this sample, this clone turned up a few times. CDR3 coding DNA: TGTGCCAGCAGCTTAGGCGGCCGCTCCTATAATTCACCCCTCCACTTT. This translates into CASSLGGRSYNSPLHF. The chain joins TRBV11-2 to TRBJ1-6; D not resolved. The CDR3 extends over 16 amino acids. V was trimmed by 1 base and J by 0 bases, leaving 7 bases between them. Looked up from germline, CDR1 is SGHAT and CDR2 is FQNNGV.

In nucleotides, the CDR3 is TGTGCCACCAGCAGAGGGGACAGGGGAAGGGGGGAGACCCAGTACTTC. Residues: CATSRGDRGRGETQYF. The chain recombines TRBV15 with TRBJ2-5, with 10 bases fitting TRBD1. The junction had 7 bases not matched to a gene; V was cut back by 1 base and J by 5 bases. The CDR3 runs 16 residues. The germline gives CDR1 LNHNV, CDR2 YYDKDF (reference sequence).

V is TRBV6-5 and J is TRBJ1-2; 7 nucleotides align to TRBD1. V gave up 7 bases and J gave up 2 bases; unmatched junction bases: 4. From germline, CDR1 is MNHEY and CDR2 SVGAGI. The CDR3 consists of 13 residues. DNA of the CDR3: TGTGCCAGCACACAGGGGCACAACTATGGCTACACCTTC. The encoded protein is CASTQGHNYGYTF.

CDR3 DNA sequence: TGTGCCAGCAGTACCGTGACAGGGAGTAATGAGCAGTTCTTC. Protein: CASSTVTGSNEQFF. V is TRBV27 and J is TRBJ2-1; TRBD1 aligns across 7 bases. This CDR3 is 14 amino acids long. In germline, CDR1 is MNHEY, CDR2 SMNVEV (reference sequence). V lost 5 bases to trimming and J lost 7 bases; unmatched junction nucleotides: 8.

The J gene is TRBJ2-7, the V gene TRBV5-8; TRBD1 matches at 8 bases. The CDR3 covers 14 residues. V trimming: 1 base; J trimming: 7 bases; junction bases outside the gene matches: 7. Germline V gives CDR1 SGHTS, CDR2 YDEGEE. This CDR3 reads CASSLRTGPGEQYF. CDR3 sequence (DNA): TGTGCCAGCAGCTTGAGGACAGGGCCAGGAGAGCAGTACTTC.

This chain connects TRBV6-5 to TRBJ2-7; 12 nucleotides match TRBD2. CDR1 is MNHEY, CDR2 SVGAGI, per germline. The CDR3 consists of 15 residues. The J segment lost 2 bases and the V segment lost 7 bases, leaving 6 bases of the junction unmatched. CDR3 sequence: CASTILAGGTYEQYF. In DNA, the CDR3 is TGTGCCAGCACCATACTAGCGGGGGGCACCTACGAGCAGTACTTC.

The rearrangement joins TRBV5-6 to TRBJ2-7; D is unresolved. The V end lost 0 bases, the J end lost 7 bases, and 5 bases lay between the germline ends. This CDR3 spans 11 amino acids. Per germline, CDR1 SGHDT and CDR2 YYEEEE. CDR3 sequence reads: CASSLASEQYV. In DNA form, the CDR3 reads TGTGCCAGCAGCTTGGCCAGTGAGCAGTACGTC.

This clone was seen a single time. The V and J genes are TRBV6-2 or TRBV6-3 and TRBJ1-4; possibly TRBD1 for D (5 bases). The CDR3 is made up of 14 amino acids. CDR1 is MNHEY and CDR2 is SVGEGT in the germline V gene. V shed 0 bases and J shed 16 bases, with 18 bases lying between them. DNA of the CDR3: TGTGCCAGCAGTTACTCGAAAGTTGTGGACATCAGGTTTTTT. It encodes CASSYSKVVDIRFF.

The chain has TRBV13 and TRBJ2-1, with TRBD2 matching over 7 bases. Trimming at V came to 1 base and at J to 9 bases, leaving 6 bases not matched to a gene. The CDR3 sequence is 14 residues long. Germline V gene lookup returns CDR1 PRHDT and CDR2 FYEKMQ (reference sequence). This CDR3 reads CASSLDGGYAEQFF. As DNA, the CDR3 is TGTGCCAGCAGCTTAGACGGGGGGTATGCTGAGCAGTTCTTC.

This chain connects TRBV7-2 to TRBJ2-7, with 7 bases fitting TRBD1. V shed 6 bases, J shed 2 bases, and the junction held 7 bases outside the gene matches. The CDR3 has 14 residues. CDR1 is SGHTA and CDR2 is FQGNSA in the germline V gene. The CDR3 DNA is TGTGCCAGCAGTTCCCAGACAGGGCCCTACGAGCAGTACGTC. Its translation: CASSSQTGPYEQYV.